This is a list of T cell receptor beta chains from one sample in a study of cytomegalovirus exposure and HLA in healthy donors. The protocol was immunoSEQ multiplex PCR, while the TCRdb copy is restricted to in-frame clones and leaves out a portion. The data hold around 85,000 clones, with roughly 72% observed a single time. The material sequenced was PBMCs. The receptor source for this set is a man younger than 45 in good health and CMV-seropositive. CDR3s include the opening cysteine and the closing phenylalanine or tryptophan. D genes are given only for firm matches. The size entry is marked missing in some rows and otherwise reads once, few, many or a size class.

size	V	J	D	DNA	CDR3
.	TRBV5-6	TRBJ2-7	TRBD1	TGTGCCAGCAGCTTGGACCGCGGGACAGGGTCCTACGAGCAGTACTTC	CASSLDRGTGSYEQYF
few	TRBV27	TRBJ1-5	TRBD1	TGTGCCAGCAGTTCCGGGACAGGGAATCAGCCCCAGCATTTT	CASSSGTGNQPQHF
once	TRBV7-2	TRBJ2-7	.	TGTGCCAGCAGCTACTCTCAGGGGCGAAACTCCTACGAGCAGTACTTC	CASSYSQGRNSYEQYF
.	TRBV5-1	TRBJ2-7	TRBD2	TGCGCCAGCAGCTGGACTAGCGGAGGGAAGCAGTACTTC	CASSWTSGGKQYF
few	TRBV5-1	TRBJ1-1	.	TGCGCCAGCAGCTTGGAAGGGGGTGGCCTCACTGAAGCTTTCTTT	CASSLEGGGLTEAFF
.	TRBV5-8	TRBJ1-2	.	TGTGCCAGCAGCTTAGGTACAGGCTTCTCCTATGGCTACACCTTC	CASSLGTGFSYGYTF
.	TRBV10-3	TRBJ2-1	TRBD1	TGTGCCATCAGCCCGGGACAGGGGGCTCACAATGAGCAGTTCTTC	CAISPGQGAHNEQFF
.	TRBV7-3	TRBJ2-3	TRBD2	TGTGCCAGCAGCTTGGGACTAGCGGGGAGGGATACGCAGTATTTT	CASSLGLAGRDTQYF
.	TRBV16	TRBJ2-7	TRBD1	TGTGCCAGCAGCCAATGGGCCCGGACAGGATACTACGAGCAGTACTTC	CASSQWARTGYYEQYF
.	TRBV28	TRBJ2-7	TRBD2	TGTGCCAGCAGTTTACGGGAGGAGGAGCAGTACTTC	CASSLREEEQYF
once	TRBV2	TRBJ2-1	.	TGTGCCAGCAGTCCGGGGTATAGGGAGTACAATGAGCAGTTCTTC	CASSPGYREYNEQFF
.	TRBV29-1	TRBJ2-1	TRBD2	TGCAGCGTCGAGCGTAGACTAGCGGGCTCCTACAATGAGCAGTTCTTC	CSVERRLAGSYNEQFF
once	TRBV18	TRBJ2-5	.	TGTGCCAGCTCACCAGGCCTCGAAGAGACCCAGTACTTC	CASSPGLEETQYF
.	TRBV5-1	TRBJ2-7	.	TGCGCCAGCAGCTTGGATACATACACCTACGAGCAGTACTTC	CASSLDTYTYEQYF
.	TRBV7-9	TRBJ2-1	TRBD1	TGTTCCAGCAGCTTACCCCCAGGGGGCTTAAGGAATGAGCAGTTCTTC	CSSSLPPGGLRNEQFF
.	TRBV6-5	TRBJ2-7	TRBD2	TGTGCCAGCAGTTCCTGGACTAGCGGCTACGAGCAGTACTTC	CASSSWTSGYEQYF
.	TRBV7-3	TRBJ2-7	TRBD1	TGTGCCAGCAGCTGGGGGACAGGGGGAACCTACGAGCAGTACTTC	CASSWGTGGTYEQYF
.	TRBV2	TRBJ2-7	TRBD2	TGTGCCAGCAGTTGGACTAGCGGGAGGAACAACTACGAGCAGTACTTC	CASSWTSGRNNYEQYF
.	TRBV7-6	TRBJ1-1	.	TGTGCCAGCAGTCCCTTCGGAGGAGGCGCTGAAGCTTTCTTT	CASSPFGGGAEAFF
few	TRBV5-4	TRBJ2-1	TRBD2	TGTGCCAGCAGCTTGGCCGATGGGACTAGCGGGGCTGAGCAGTTCTTC	CASSLADGTSGAEQFF
.	TRBV6-5	TRBJ1-5	.	TGTGCCAGCAAGCCATCCGGGGTCCCGGATCAGCCCCAGCATTTT	CASKPSGVPDQPQHF
.	TRBV19	TRBJ2-6	TRBD1	TGTGCCAGTAGCCTTCCCAGGGGGCTCGGGGCCAACGTCCTGACTTTC	CASSLPRGLGANVLTF
.	TRBV12-5	TRBJ2-6	.	TGTGCTAGTGGCCCCTATTATGGGGCCAACGTCCTGACTTTC	CASGPYYGANVLTF
.	TRBV9	TRBJ1-2	.	TGTGCCAGCAGCGTAGGCGGTGGTAGCTATGGCTACACCTTC	CASSVGGGSYGYTF
.	TRBV29-1	TRBJ1-3	.	TGCAGCGTGGGGGGTCTTAGCGGAAACACCATATATTTT	CSVGGLSGNTIYF
once	TRBV19	TRBJ1-5	.	TGTGCCAGTAGCCCCGGGGAGGGCCGCAATCAGCCCCAGAATTTT	CASSPGEGRNQPQNF
.	TRBV30	TRBJ2-2	TRBD2	TGTGCCTGGGGTCTAGCGGGGAGCGCCGGGGAGCTGTTTTTT	CAWGLAGSAGELFF
.	TRBV30	TRBJ1-2	TRBD1	TGTGCCTGGAGTGTCCCGGACAGGTTTGGCTACACCTTC	CAWSVPDRFGYTF
.	TRBV4-1	TRBJ2-7	TRBD1	TGCGCCAGCAGCCAATCGGGGACAGGGGCCTACGAGCAGTACTTC	CASSQSGTGAYEQYF
.	TRBV7-8	TRBJ1-5	.	TGTGCCAGCAGCCCCATTTCCGGGAATCAGCCCCAGCATTTT	CASSPISGNQPQHF
.	TRBV15	TRBJ2-7	.	TGTGCCACCAGCGGACAGCCTGGCTCCTACGAGCAGTACTTC	CATSGQPGSYEQYF
.	TRBV7-9	TRBJ1-2	.	TGTGCCAGCAGCTCTACGACTCCTCTCACCTTC	CASSSTTPLTF
few	TRBV4-3	TRBJ1-2	.	TGCGCCAGCAGCCTCCGGACAGTTCCTCCTTCGAATGGCTACACCTTC	CASSLRTVPPSNGYTF
.	TRBV30	TRBJ1-1	.	TGTGCCTGGAGTGCTAGAGATCTGGTAACTGAAGCTTTCTTT	CAWSARDLVTEAFF
.	TRBV19	TRBJ1-1	.	TGTGCCAGTAGTTCGGACAGAAGTACTGAAGCTTTCTTT	CASSSDRSTEAFF
once	TRBV6-1	TRBJ2-4	TRBD1	TGTGCCACCTCAAATGGACAGGCCGCAAACATTCAGTACTTC	CATSNGQAANIQYF
.	TRBV28	TRBJ2-7	.	TGTGCCAGCAGTTTAAGGCGGTACGAGCAGTACTTC	CASSLRRYEQYF
few	TRBV6-5	TRBJ2-3	TRBD2	TGTGCCAGCAGCTTACTAGCGAGGTTAGATACGCAGTATTTT	CASSLLARLDTQYF
.	TRBV30	TRBJ2-5	.	TGTGCCTGGAGACCGGGAGAAGAGACCCAGTACTTC	CAWRPGEETQYF
.	TRBV15	TRBJ2-1	TRBD2	TGTGCCACCAGCAGAGATAAGGGACTAGCTGACAATGAGCAGTTCTTC	CATSRDKGLADNEQFF
.	TRBV7-2	TRBJ2-1	.	TGTGCCAGCAGCCCGGCGCGAGCGTGGGAGCAGTTCTTC	CASSPARAWEQFF
.	TRBV7-7	TRBJ2-7	TRBD1	TGTGCTAGCAGCTTAGCACAGGGGAACTACGAGCAGTACTTC	CASSLAQGNYEQYF
.	TRBV10-3	TRBJ1-5	.	TGTGCCATCAGAACCACGGGACAAGGCAATCAGCCCCAGCATTTT	CAIRTTGQGNQPQHF
.	TRBV7-8	TRBJ1-4	.	TGTGCCAGCAGCGTCTGGGGGCGCCTAGCTCAAAAACTGTTTTTT	CASSVWGRLAQKLFF
.	TRBV5-1	TRBJ1-1	.	TGCGCCAGCAGCCCCTCGACAGGCTCCAACACTGAAGCTTTCTTT	CASSPSTGSNTEAFF
.	TRBV6-5	TRBJ1-6	.	TGTGCCAGCAGCCGTGGTGGCAGGGTGAGCTCACCCCTCCACTTT	CASSRGGRVSSPLHF
once	TRBV7-2	TRBJ2-5	TRBD1	TGTGCCAGCAGCCCCTGGACAGGGAAGGTGGAGACCCAGTACTTC	CASSPWTGKVETQYF
.	TRBV7-9	TRBJ1-4	TRBD1	TGTGCCAGCAGCGGTAGACAGGGGGCGGCAACTAATGAAAAACTGTTTTTT	CASSGRQGAATNEKLFF
.	TRBV6-8	TRBJ2-7	.	TGTGCCAGCAGGAAAAGGGACTTACCAACGGTGGGGGAGCAGTACTTC	CASRKRDLPTVGEQYF
.	TRBV6-1	TRBJ2-7	.	TGTGCCAGCAGTGACAGGGGCCACGAGCAGTACTTC	CASSDRGHEQYF
.	TRBV10-1	TRBJ2-7	.	TGCGCCAGCAGTAACGACTACTCTTACGAGCAGTACTTC	CASSNDYSYEQYF
.	TRBV2	TRBJ2-7	TRBD1	TGTGCCAGCAGTGATGCGACAGGGGGGGTCTACGAGCAGTACTTC	CASSDATGGVYEQYF
.	TRBV29-1	TRBJ2-7	TRBD2	TGCAGCGTGCGGACTAGCGGCATCTACGAGCAGTACTTC	CSVRTSGIYEQYF
.	TRBV29-1	TRBJ2-1	TRBD2	TGCAGCGCCGGACTAGCGGGAGAAACCAATGAGCAGTTCTTC	CSAGLAGETNEQFF
.	TRBV18	TRBJ1-1	TRBD1	TGTGCCAGCTCACCGGGACAGATCCAGAACACTGAAGCTTTCTTT	CASSPGQIQNTEAFF
.	TRBV7-8	TRBJ2-7	.	TGTGCCAGCAGCTTATTCCAGCAGGGAGGCTACGAGCAGTACTTC	CASSLFQQGGYEQYF
.	TRBV29-1	TRBJ1-2	.	TGCAGCGTTGACAGGTTTAACTATGGCTACACCTTC	CSVDRFNYGYTF
.	TRBV14	TRBJ2-1	.	TGTGCCAGCAAAAGATCGAGCTCCTACAATGAGCAGTTCTTC	CASKRSSSYNEQFF
.	TRBV6-1	TRBJ2-7	.	TGTGCCAGCAGTGAACCCGTTACTAGCTACGAGCAGTACTTC	CASSEPVTSYEQYF
.	TRBV9	TRBJ2-3	TRBD1	TGTGCCAGCAGCGTACAGGGGGCAAGGACAGATACGCAGTATTTT	CASSVQGARTDTQYF